This T cell receptor (beta chain) was sequenced during a study of cytomegalovirus exposure and HLA in healthy donors. Study-wide background: Assignment to the Caucasian-associated ancestry cluster applied to around 80% of the 300 to 500 genotyped donors.

Whole-study results and caveats: An analysis that was carried out later associated approximately 17,000 TCR beta sequences with HLA alleles at 0.05 false discovery rate.

Comment on this clone: The antigen is unknown.

Primers for the PCR totalled 60 Vbeta and 13 Jbeta. The method was immunoSEQ multiplex PCR; TCRdb's version includes in-frame clones alone and lacks a portion of them. The sample includes under 75,000 clones. Germline trimming cut 2 bases from V and 12 bases from J; bases unmatched to any gene: 10. Germline lookup yields CDR1 GTSNPN and CDR2 SVGIG (reference sequence). This CDR3 spans 14 amino acids. The TCR originated in a female donor in good health and CMV-seropositive. V and J are TRBV30 and TRBJ1-6, with 7 bases fitting TRBD1. Sequenced material: PBMCs. The DNA of the CDR3 is TGTGCCTGGAGTTTGGAGGGGGCGCGGGGACCCCTCCACTTT. Its translation is CAWSLEGARGPLHF.